This T cell receptor (beta chain) came from a study of OX40 agonist ivuxolimab in advanced cancers. Findings and limits, study-wide: With doses of 0.1 to 3.0 mg/kg, CD4+ and CD8+ blood T cells had undergone clonal expansion by week 6.

Germline lookup yields CDR1 SGDLS and CDR2 YYNGEE. The CDR3 spans 14 residues. Deletions cut 3 bases from V and 8 bases from J, with 15 bases between. Turning to this clone: Antigen: not known.

Profiled with immunoSEQ multiplex PCR; TCRdb holds only in-frame clones, not every one. The sample records roughly 66,000 clones, 65% to 90% being singletons. The TCR comes from an adult with an advanced solid tumor such as melanoma, head and neck, liver or kidney cancer. Material: CD4+ or CD8+ T cells sorted from blood, obtained in a trial of the OX40 agonist ivuxolimab. The chain is built from TRBV9 and TRBJ2-1; D may be TRBD1 or TRBD2 (5 bases each). The CDR3: CASSEKWGFDEQFF. The CDR3 DNA reads TGTGCCAGCAGCGAGAAATGGGGGTTCGATGAGCAGTTCTTC.